This passage covers 14 T cell receptor beta chains from one sample sequenced in a study of OX40 agonist ivuxolimab in advanced cancers. Library preparation used the immunoSEQ multiplex PCR assay. TCRdb provides this immuneACCESS table in a form limited to in-frame rearrangements. Some clones are lacking; in checked studies, under half of them reflect an unresolved V gene, and why the rest are absent is not known. Recorded for this sample are just under 20,000 clones; nearly 85% of them occurred a single time. Together, the top ten hold 30% of the sample. Sample: CD4+ or CD8+ T cells sorted from blood, taken in a trial of the OX40 agonist ivuxolimab. The origin of the receptors is an adult with an advanced solid tumor such as melanoma, head and neck, liver or kidney cancer.

CDR3 sequence (DNA): TGTGCCAGCTCAGCACAGGGCTACGAGCAGTACTTC. Translated, it gives CASSAQGYEQYF. This rearrangement joins TRBV18 to TRBJ2-7, with D maybe TRBD1 (6 bases). V was shortened by 5 bases and J by 3 bases, with 8 bases between the two germline ends. The germline CDR1 and CDR2 sequences are KGHSH and LQKENI. The CDR3 has 12 residues.

This clone has only one observation. The chain carries TRBV2 and TRBJ2-7; D call uncertain. V was trimmed by 3 bases and J by 3 bases, leaving 12 bases between them. This CDR3 is 14 amino acids long. Per the germline V gene, CDR1 is SNHLY and CDR2 is FYNNEI. DNA of the CDR3: TGTGCCAGCAGTGAGGGCCCACCACTCTACGAGCAGTACTTC. Residues: CASSEGPPLYEQYF.

The chain couples TRBV10-2 to TRBJ1-2; D is unresolved. Deletions cut 4 bases from V and 6 bases from J, with 18 bases between. Germline CDR1 and CDR2: WSHSY and SAAADI. The CDR3 is made up of 15 amino acids. The CDR3 loop reads CASSAATSRGNGYTF. In nucleotides, the CDR3 is TGCGCCAGCAGTGCCGCTACTTCACGGGGAAATGGCTACACCTTC.

The genes are TRBV11-2 and TRBJ2-2; the match to TRBD1 covers 8 bases. Per germline, CDR1 SGHAT and CDR2 FQNNGV. The CDR3 spans 14 residues. Germline trimming cut 5 bases from V and 7 bases from J; bases unmatched to any gene: 6. The CDR3 DNA sequence: TGTGCCAGCAGCCACAACAGGGGGTACGGGGAGCTGTTTTTT. Its translation: CASSHNRGYGELFF.

This chain links TRBV6-6 with TRBJ2-5; the D gene is possibly TRBD1 (6 bases). The germline gives CDR1 MNHNY, CDR2 SVGAGI (reference sequence). The CDR3 contains 16 residues. Trimming stripped 6 bases from V and 7 bases from J, with 24 bases between. The CDR3 sequence is CASRESSSLARGTQYF. In DNA form, the CDR3 reads TGTGCCAGCAGGGAGAGTTCTAGCCTCGCCAGGGGGACCCAGTACTTC.

The chain combines TRBV9 with TRBJ2-1, with TRBD2 matching over 12 bases. Germline V CDR1 and CDR2: SGDLS, YYNGEE. CDR3 length: 17 residues. J gave up 4 bases and V 3 bases, and 8 bases lay outside the gene matches. This CDR3 is CASSAASGGASYNEQFF. DNA for the CDR3: TGTGCCAGCAGCGCCGCTAGCGGGGGGGCCTCATACAATGAGCAGTTCTTC.

The chain has TRBV28 and TRBJ2-3; perhaps TRBD1 as D (6 bases). Trimming cost V 6 bases and J 4 bases, with 8 bases left between them. Germline CDR1 is MDHEN and CDR2 is SYDVKM. The CDR3 covers 12 residues. The CDR3 bases are TGTGCCAGCAGCAGGGGACCAGATACGCAGTATTTT. As protein: CASSRGPDTQYF. The full variable domain, rest sourced from reference TRBV28 and TRBJ2-3, is DVKVTQSSRYLVKRTGEKVFLECVQDMDHENMFWYRQDPGLGLRLIYFSYDVKMKEKGDIPEGYSVSREKKERFSLILESASTNQTSMYLCASSRGPDTQYFGPGTRLTVL.

This chain joins TRBV2 and TRBJ1-2; D might be TRBD1 (5 bases). Trimming pared 0 bases from V and 1 base from J, leaving 9 bases between. The germline V gene has CDR1 SNHLY and CDR2 FYNNEI. The CDR3 totals 15 residues. Here the CDR3 reads CASSEAGPRNYGYTF. The CDR3 nucleotides are TGTGCCAGCAGTGAAGCGGGGCCGCGTAACTATGGCTACACCTTC.

This clone is a singleton in its sample. This rearrangement joins TRBV6-1 to TRBJ2-4; a weak D match, TRBD1 (5 bases). The V and J ends lost 4 bases and 8 bases respectively, with 12 bases between them. Germline V gives CDR1 MNHNS, CDR2 SASEGT. The CDR3 has 13 residues. CDR3: CASSVEPGYIQYF. DNA for the CDR3: TGTGCCAGCAGTGTGGAACCAGGGTACATTCAGTACTTC.

The chain has TRBV5-6 and TRBJ1-2; D uncertain. Trimming took 4 bases from V and 0 from J, leaving 10 bases between them. This CDR3 spans 14 amino acids. Germline CDR1 is SGHDT and CDR2 is YYEEEE. This CDR3 is CASSPGNANYGYTF. The CDR3 DNA reads TGTGCCAGCAGCCCTGGGAACGCTAACTATGGCTACACCTTC.

The chain uses TRBV6-5 and TRBJ2-7, with 8 bases identical to TRBD1. Germline CDR1 reads MNHEY; CDR2 reads SVGAGI. Trimming took 6 bases from V and 4 from J; bases not matched to a gene: 11. The length of the CDR3 is 15 residues. This chain's CDR3 is CASRHPGQGGYEQYF. CDR3 coding DNA: TGTGCCAGCAGACATCCTGGACAGGGAGGATACGAGCAGTACTTC.

The CDR3 loop reads CASSFGVAGEQYF. The DNA for the CDR3 is TGTGCCAGCAGCTTCGGGGTAGCAGGCGAGCAGTACTTC. The genes are TRBV7-2 and TRBJ2-7, with D possibly TRBD2 on 5 matching bases. This CDR3 is 13 amino acids long. The V and J ends lost 3 bases and 6 bases respectively, with 12 bases between them. Germline loops: CDR1 SGHTA, CDR2 FQGNSA. Based on the CDR3 plus reference TRBV7-2 and TRBJ2-7, the full variable domain is GAGVSQSPSNKVTEKGKDVELRCDPISGHTALYWYRQSLGQGLEFLIYFQGNSAPDKSGLPSDRFSAERTGGSVSTLTIQRTQQEDSAVYLCASSFGVAGEQYFGPGTRLTVT.

The rearrangement links TRBV5-4 to TRBJ1-1; TRBD1 aligns across 8 bases. Germline CDR1 reads SGHNT; CDR2 reads YYREEE (reference sequence). The CDR3 runs to 16 residues. J lost 1 base, V lost 2 bases, and 7 bases had no gene match. The CDR3 loop is CASSFFQGARNTEAFF. In DNA, the CDR3 is TGTGCCAGCAGCTTTTTCCAGGGGGCGCGGAACACTGAAGCTTTCTTT. Based on the CDR3 plus reference TRBV5-4 and TRBJ1-1, the full variable domain is ETGVTQSPTHLIKTRGQQVTLRCSSQSGHNTVSWYQQALGQGPQFIFQYYREEENGRGNFPPRFSGLQFPNYSSELNVNALELDDSALYLCASSFFQGARNTEAFFGQGTRLTVV.

V usage is TRBV9 and J usage is TRBJ2-5; 8 bases are shared with TRBD1. The CDR3 runs to 14 residues. Germline lookup yields CDR1 SGDLS and CDR2 YYNGEE. V dropped 4 bases and J dropped 2; count of bases not matched to a gene: 4. CDR3 nucleotide sequence: TGTGCCAGCAGCTCCCGGACAGGGCAAGAGACCCAGTACTTC. It is translated as CASSSRTGQETQYF.